This T cell receptor beta chain appears in the sequencing data of a study of identical twins. Study-level points and caveats: Its conclusions, products of cross-sectional statistical analysis, did not come from following the same donors. For monozygotic twins, models underestimated out-of-frame TCR alpha sharing. Beta out-of-frame twin sharing showed a weaker excess.

To note about this clonotype: Its antigen remains unknown.

TCRdb processed the 5' RACE reads anew with MiXCR; each CDR3 protein has one entry. This table holds 750,000 to 950,000 distinct CDR3 sequences, roughly an eighth found once. These same records also appear under a second study, on yellow fever vaccine responses in identical twins. From that paper: It has been reported that, in twins, the vaccine T cell response seemed partly convergent and partly personalized.

This receptor was obtained from a woman between 18 and 29 years old in good health. The sample consisted of PBMCs.

Here the CDR3 DNA reads TGCGCCAGCAGCTTGGGGCTGCGGGAGCACAATGAGCAGTTCTTC. Translated, it gives CASSLGLREHNEQFF. The chain is built from TRBV5-1 and TRBJ2-1; 7 nucleotides line up with TRBD2. The germline CDR1 and CDR2 sequences are SGHRS and YFSETQ. The CDR3 consists of 15 residues. The trim removed 0 bases at V and 5 bases at J, leaving 5 bases unmatched.